This entry lists 6 T cell receptor beta chains sequenced from one sample in a study of CD8+ T cells in alopecia areata. Sequencing templates came from extracted RNA that was reverse transcribed into cDNA. Generated by immunoSEQ multiplex PCR, the TCRdb table keeps only in-frame clones and is missing some. The table has 100,000 to 150,000 clones, 40% to 55% seen once. The sequenced sample was NKG2D-low CD8+ T cells sorted from blood. The source is a human donor with alopecia areata.

This sequence joins TRBV29-1 and TRBJ2-7; D unclear. CDR1 and CDR2 (germline): SQVTM, ANQGSEA. Trimming took off 4 bases at V and 7 bases at J, with 11 bases between the two ends. The CDR3 contains 11 residues. This CDR3 is CSVAEPLEQYF. As DNA, the CDR3 is TGCAGCGTTGCGGAGCCGTTGGAGCAGTACTTC.

J is TRBJ2-4 and V is TRBV15, with a possible D match to TRBD1 (6 bases). Germline CDR1 reads LNHNV; CDR2 reads YYDKDF (reference sequence). With 6 bases removed from V and 5 bases from J, the gap between germline ends came to 14 bases. The CDR3 is 14 residues long. CDR3 nucleotide sequence: TGTGCCACCAGATCCCAGACAGGAGAAAACATTCAGTACTTC. This sequence encodes CATRSQTGENIQYF.

There are a few counts of this clone. The chain combines TRBV29-1 with TRBJ1-2; D unclear. The CDR3 extends over 14 amino acids. Trimming pared 4 bases from V and 0 bases from J, leaving 12 bases between. Germline-derived CDR1 and CDR2 are SQVTM and ANQGSEA. For the CDR3, the DNA is TGCAGCGTTGGGACCGCAAGGTCTAACTATGGCTACACCTTC. Protein product: CSVGTARSNYGYTF.

The chain has TRBV7-9 and TRBJ1-2; TRBD1 matches 7 bases. The J segment lost 3 bases and the V segment lost 5 bases, leaving 9 bases of the junction unmatched. Germline CDR1 and CDR2: SEHNR and FQNEAQ (reference sequence). The CDR3 totals 15 residues. The CDR3 coding sequence is TGTGCCAGCAGCCAGAACAGGGGACGGGACTATGGCTACACCTTC. Its translation is CASSQNRGRDYGYTF.

The chain carries TRBV7-9 and TRBJ2-7; D may correspond to TRBD1 or TRBD2 (5 bases each). V was clipped by 11 bases and J by 5 bases, with 10 bases between them. The CDR3 runs 10 residues. CDR1 SEHNR and CDR2 FQNEAQ come from the germline V gene (reference sequence). This CDR3 is CASEGNEQYF. CDR3 DNA: TGTGCCTCCGAGGGGAACGAGCAGTACTTC.

This clone was found a few times. This chain links TRBV29-1 with TRBJ2-1; 13 positions match TRBD2. CDR3 length equals 14 residues. V lost 3 bases, J lost 10 bases, and 6 bases stayed unmatched. Per germline, CDR1 SQVTM and CDR2 ANQGSEA. Here the CDR3 DNA reads TGCAGCGTTGACCGACTAGCGGGAGGCGGGGAGCAGTTCTTC. Translation gives CSVDRLAGGGEQFF.